The 28 T cell receptor beta chains below all came from one sample that was sequenced in a study of beta chain features in type 1 diabetes. What was sequenced were expressed TCRB transcripts, since all of the isolated RNA had been reverse transcribed. Only in-frame clones appear in the TCRdb table, and some are missing; sequencing was by immunoSEQ multiplex PCR. The table records about 930,000 clones, around a sixth of them present only once. The material sequenced was naive CD4+ T cells from blood. These receptors were taken from a woman under 30 in good health.

The rearrangement uses TRBV5-1 and TRBJ2-1; the D gene is possibly TRBD2 (6 bases). The germline V and J ends were trimmed by 4 bases and 9 bases, with 14 bases remaining between them. Germline lookup yields CDR1 SGHRS and CDR2 YFSETQ. This CDR3 is built from 13 residues. The CDR3 DNA sequence: TGCGCCAGCAGCGACGTTGATAGCGGTGAGCAGTTCTTC. Its protein is CASSDVDSGEQFF.

The rearrangement links TRBV9 to TRBJ2-2; 8 bases map to TRBD1. Germline V gene lookup returns CDR1 SGDLS and CDR2 YYNGEE. The ends lost 3 bases at V and 4 bases at J; junction bases unmatched: 5. The CDR3 contains 15 residues. The CDR3 sequence: CASSGQGTITGELFF. In DNA, the CDR3 is TGTGCCAGCAGCGGACAGGGGACCATCACCGGGGAGCTGTTTTTT.

This clone was counted a few times. The genes are TRBV11-2 and TRBJ2-2; the D gene is possibly TRBD2 (6 bases). CDR3 size: 16 residues. Germline V lookup: CDR1 SGHAT, CDR2 FQNNGV. With 3 bases removed from V and 1 base from J, the gap between germline ends came to 12 bases. The CDR3 DNA follows: TGTGCCAGCAGCTTGGCGGGACTCTTGAACACCGGGGAGCTGTTTTTT. This sequence encodes CASSLAGLLNTGELFF.

This clone was detected only once. This chain uses TRBV5-5 with TRBJ2-2, with D tentatively TRBD1 or TRBD2 (5 bases each). V lost 3 bases and J lost 9, with 9 bases in between. The CDR3 has 12 residues. Germline loops: CDR1 SGHKS, CDR2 YYEKEE (reference sequence). CDR3 sequence: CASSWGFRELFF. The CDR3 DNA sequence: TGTGCCAGCAGCTGGGGGTTTAGGGAGCTGTTTTTT. Full variable domain (remainder filled in from reference TRBV5-5 and TRBJ2-2): DAGVTQSPTHLIKTRGQQVTLRCSPISGHKSVSWYQQVLGQGPQFIFQYYEKEERGRGNFPDRFSARQFPNYSSELNVNALLLGDSALYLCASSWGFRELFFGEGSRLTVL.

The chain joins TRBV28 to TRBJ2-6; either TRBD1 or TRBD2 may supply D (5 bases each). The CDR3 loop spans 13 amino acids. The germline gives CDR1 MDHEN, CDR2 SYDVKM. V shed 8 bases and J shed 12 bases, with 17 bases lying between them. The CDR3 nucleotides read TGTGCCAGCGGGGCGGCCCGGGGCGGCGTCCTGACTTTC. Residues: CASGAARGGVLTF.

This clone has only a few counts. The chain carries TRBV2 and TRBJ2-1; 7 nucleotides agree with TRBD1. In germline, CDR1 is SNHLY, CDR2 FYNNEI. V trimming: 9 bases; J trimming: 6 bases; junction bases outside the gene matches: 11. This CDR3 region has 14 residues. The chain's CDR3 is CASPLGDRVNEQFF. The CDR3 DNA is TGTGCCAGTCCACTCGGAGACAGGGTCAATGAGCAGTTCTTC.

In its sample, this clone was seen a few times. CDR3 in DNA: TGTGCCAGCAGTCCCGGGACTAGCGGGACAAATGAGCAGTTCTTC. Translated: CASSPGTSGTNEQFF. The chain uses TRBV28 and TRBJ2-1; 13 positions match TRBD2. V was clipped by 5 bases and J by 7 bases; unmatched bases: 5. CDR1 is MDHEN and CDR2 is SYDVKM in the germline V gene. The CDR3 is 15 residues long.

This clone occurred a few times. The J gene is TRBJ2-5, the V gene TRBV20-1; 7 positions match TRBD1. This CDR3 spans 11 amino acids. The ends lost 3 bases at V and 6 bases at J; junction bases unmatched: 1. Germline-derived CDR1 and CDR2 are DFQATT and SNEGSKA (reference sequence). The CDR3 DNA reads as TGCAGTGCTAGGGACAGGCAGACCCAGTACTTC. Residues: CSARDRQTQYF.

The rearrangement uses TRBV28 and TRBJ1-2; D remains ambiguous. The CDR3 is 15 amino acids. Per germline, CDR1 MDHEN and CDR2 SYDVKM. Trimming stripped 3 bases from V and 6 bases from J, with 17 bases between. The CDR3 DNA reads TGTGCCAGCAGTTTCCAGACGGCTCCCGGTCATGGCTACACCTTC. This sequence encodes CASSFQTAPGHGYTF.

This clone was counted a few times. The rearrangement uses TRBV6-1 and TRBJ1-5, with D perhaps TRBD1 (5 bases). Germline V gene sequence: CDR1 MNHNS, CDR2 SASEGT. The CDR3 sequence is 17 residues long. Trimming stripped 4 bases from V and 0 bases from J, with 16 bases between. The CDR3 DNA reads TGTGCCAGCAGTGGCGTTGGACAAACTTATAGCAATCAGCCCCAGCATTTT. The encoded protein is CASSGVGQTYSNQPQHF.

As regards this clone: This specimen includes other DNA sequences encoding the same CDR3. The rearrangement uses TRBV5-1 and TRBJ2-5, with no clear D. Germline V gene sequence: CDR1 SGHRS, CDR2 YFSETQ. The CDR3 covers 12 residues. V was trimmed by 0 bases and J by 4 bases, leaving 4 bases between them. CDR3 nucleotide sequence: TGCGCCAGCAGCTTGGGCAGAGAGACCCAGTACTTC. It translates to CASSLGRETQYF.

The V call is TRBV4-3, the J call TRBJ1-4; 8 nucleotides line up with TRBD1. The J segment lost 8 bases and the V segment lost 3 bases, leaving 5 bases of the junction unmatched. Germline assignment: CDR1 LGHNA and CDR2 YSLEER. The CDR3 has 14 amino acids. The CDR3 coding sequence is TGCGCCAGCAGCCACGGGACAGGAGGGGAAAAACTGTTTTTT. It codes for CASSHGTGGEKLFF.

The table lists this clone with a few counts. The V gene is TRBV4-2, the J gene TRBJ2-5, with D maybe TRBD2 (7 bases). Trimming stripped 3 bases from V and 4 bases from J, with 21 bases between. This CDR3 is built from 17 residues. Per germline, CDR1 LGHNA and CDR2 YNFKEQ. CDR3 coding DNA: TGTGCCAGCAGCCATTCCCCTGCGGCGAGGGGGGGAGAGACCCAGTACTTC. Encoded protein: CASSHSPAARGGETQYF.

The chain couples TRBV7-3 to TRBJ2-3, with a weak D call TRBD2 (6 bases). This CDR3 has 15 residues. CDR1 SGHTA and CDR2 FQGTGA come from the germline V gene. Trimming removed 4 bases from V and 2 bases from J, with 13 bases in between. Here the CDR3 reads CASSYSAGFTDTQYF. CDR3 bases: TGTGCCAGCAGCTACAGCGCGGGATTCACAGATACGCAGTATTTT.

About this clone itself: At the DNA level, this CDR3 is encoded by other sequences in the same sample as well. The V call is TRBV5-4, the J call TRBJ1-4, with no clear D. Germline CDR1 SGHNT, CDR2 YYREEE (reference sequence). The CDR3 is 14 amino acids. The V gene lost 2 bases and the J gene lost 0 bases, with 5 bases spanning the gap. The CDR3 loop reads CASSLASTNEKLFF. CDR3 nucleotides: TGTGCCAGCAGCTTAGCCTCAACTAATGAAAAACTGTTTTTT. The full variable domain, in which reference TRBV5-4 and TRBJ1-4 provide the parts outside the CDR3, is ETGVTQSPTHLIKTRGQQVTLRCSSQSGHNTVSWYQQALGQGPQFIFQYYREEENGRGNFPPRFSGLQFPNYSSELNVNALELDDSALYLCASSLASTNEKLFFGSGTQLSVL.

The CDR3 DNA reads TGTGCCAGCAGCTTAAGGGGCGGGAGTTTCTATGAGCAGTTCTTC. Its translation is CASSLRGGSFYEQFF. J is TRBJ2-1 and V is TRBV11-3; 7 nucleotides align to TRBD2. From germline, CDR1 is SGHNT and CDR2 YENEEA. This CDR3 has 15 amino acids. Germline trimming cut 2 bases from V and 8 bases from J; bases unmatched to any gene: 9.

The genes are TRBV5-1 and TRBJ2-7, with 8 bases lining up with TRBD1. V lost 7 bases and J lost 5; bases outside the gene matches: 14. The CDR3 runs to 15 residues. CDR1 SGHRS and CDR2 YFSETQ come from the germline V gene. CDR3: CASGPRGPPPNEQYF. The CDR3 nucleotides read TGCGCCAGCGGGCCCAGGGGGCCACCCCCCAACGAGCAGTACTTC.

The DNA of the CDR3 is TGTGCCAGCAGCGTGGGGAGGGGGAATGGAGAGACCCAGTACTTC. Amino acid sequence: CASSVGRGNGETQYF. The rearrangement joins TRBV9 to TRBJ2-5, with D possibly matching TRBD2 (7 bases). From germline, CDR1 is SGDLS and CDR2 YYNGEE. Trimming took 2 bases from V and 4 from J, leaving 15 bases between them. The CDR3 loop spans 15 amino acids.

This clone is a singleton in its sample. The chain employs TRBV19 and TRBJ1-4; D not certain. V was clipped by 4 bases and J by 8 bases, with 14 bases between them. This CDR3 comprises 14 residues. Per germline, CDR1 LNHDA and CDR2 SQIVND (reference sequence). The CDR3 nucleotides read TGTGCCAGTAGTACGGACCACCATTGGGAAAAACTGTTTTTT. Its protein product is CASSTDHHWEKLFF.

The rearrangement links TRBV18 to TRBJ2-1; TRBD2 matches 8 bases. After removal of 4 bases from V and 3 bases from J, the junction contained 5 bases not matched to a gene. In germline, CDR1 is KGHSH, CDR2 LQKENI. CDR3 length equals 15 residues. The CDR3 DNA reads TGTGCCAGCTCACAGGCACTAGCGGACTACAATGAGCAGTTCTTC. Translating gives CASSQALADYNEQFF.

This chain links TRBV18 with TRBJ2-1, with D possibly being TRBD2 (6 bases). Trimming took off 5 bases at V and 8 bases at J, with 16 bases between the two ends. The CDR3 contains 14 residues. Germline values: CDR1 KGHSH, CDR2 LQKENI. In DNA, the CDR3 is TGTGCCAGCTCAACCCTGGTGGGAGGCGATGAGCAGTTCTTC. As protein: CASSTLVGGDEQFF.

As for this clone: This CDR3 is also generated by other DNA sequences in the sample. V and J are TRBV5-4 and TRBJ2-5; D unresolved. The CDR3 is made up of 13 amino acids. The V gene lost 0 bases and the J gene lost 2 bases, with 5 bases spanning the gap. Germline V gene lookup returns CDR1 SGHNT and CDR2 YYREEE (reference sequence). The CDR3 region is CASSLGKQETQYF. CDR3 DNA: TGTGCCAGCAGCTTGGGCAAACAAGAGACCCAGTACTTC.

A few counts support this clone. The chain is built from TRBV11-3 and TRBJ2-3; D is unclear. Germline lookup yields CDR1 SGHNT and CDR2 YENEEA. The CDR3 consists of 13 residues. V lost 5 bases to trimming and J lost 4 bases, with 10 bases between them. CDR3 in amino acids: CASSARRPDTQYF. For the CDR3, the DNA is TGTGCCAGCAGCGCGCGCAGGCCAGATACGCAGTATTTT.

This clone was recorded a few times. The V call is TRBV29-1, the J call TRBJ2-3; D perhaps matches TRBD2 (5 bases). The germline V and J ends were trimmed by 4 bases and 6 bases, with 14 bases remaining between them. In germline, CDR1 is SQVTM, CDR2 ANQGSEA. The CDR3 runs to 13 residues. CDR3 nucleotide sequence: TGCAGCGTTGTGAGGGAGTTAGGGGATACGCAGTATTTT. Translated, it gives CSVVRELGDTQYF.

This clone showed up just once. The chain uses TRBV6-5 and TRBJ1-5; D unresolved. The CDR3 sequence is 13 residues long. With 2 bases removed from V and 8 bases from J, the gap between germline ends came to 10 bases. The V gene's germline CDR1 is MNHEY and CDR2 SVGAGI. CDR3 nucleotide sequence: TGTGCCAGCAGTTACATGCTGAATGAGCCCCAGCATTTT. This encodes CASSYMLNEPQHF.

The chain links TRBV11-2 to TRBJ1-2, with unresolved D. The CDR3 sequence is 15 residues long. Germline values: CDR1 SGHAT, CDR2 FQNNGV. Trimming shortened V by 1 base and J by 1 base, and 10 bases separated the two germline ends. The CDR3 protein is CASSLVGKLNYGYTF. DNA of the CDR3: TGTGCCAGCAGCTTAGTTGGAAAACTTAACTATGGCTACACCTTC.

A few counts support this clone. The chain has TRBV10-3 and TRBJ1-2; perhaps TRBD1 as D (6 bases). The CDR3 length is 13 residues. Trimming took 10 bases from V and 3 from J, leaving 15 bases between them. The germline V gene has CDR1 ENHRY and CDR2 SYGVKD. As DNA, the CDR3 is TGTGCCACCAGAGACAGGTTTGACTATGGCTACACCTTC. Its translation: CATRDRFDYGYTF.

This chain uses TRBV7-2 with TRBJ2-5; D gene uncertain. Germline assignment: CDR1 SGHTA and CDR2 FQGNSA. The CDR3 consists of 14 residues. The V and J ends lost 4 bases and 0 bases respectively, with 9 bases between them. For the CDR3, the DNA is TGTGCCAGCAGCTCCGATGGGTACCAAGAGACCCAGTACTTC. Translated, it gives CASSSDGYQETQYF.